Shown below are 14 T cell receptor beta chains from a single sample sequenced in a study of cytomegalovirus exposure and HLA in healthy donors listed by TCRdb under 2017. The library relied on the immunoSEQ multiplex PCR assay. For the multiplex PCR, a mixture combining 60 forward primers for TCR Vbeta segments and 13 reverse primers for TCR Jbeta segments was used. TCRdb's version of the immuneACCESS table is confined to in-frame rearrangements and falls short of the full clone set. An unresolved V gene accounts for under half of the shortfall where checked; the remainder is of unknown origin. The sample has a few hundred thousand clones on record, 75% to 90% of them singletons. The leading ten clones occupy approximately 0.3% of the sample. The material sequenced was PBMCs. These receptors came from a girl between 2 and 10 years old in good health and CMV-seronegative.

CDR3 region: CASSFSGTNEKLFF. The DNA of the CDR3 is TGTGCCAGCAGTTTCTCGGGTACTAATGAAAAACTGTTTTTT. The chain has TRBV28 and TRBJ1-4; the D is unclear. V dropped 3 bases and J dropped 2 bases, with 7 bases sitting between them. Looked up from germline, CDR1 is MDHEN and CDR2 is SYDVKM. The CDR3 length is 14 residues.

CDR3 bases: TGTGCCAGCAGACAGGCTAACACCTACGAGCAGTACTTC. It codes for CASRQANTYEQYF. This rearrangement joins TRBV6-5 to TRBJ2-7, with D possibly being TRBD1 (5 bases). Trimming removed 6 bases at V and 2 bases at J, with 11 bases between. Germline V gene data show CDR1 as MNHEY and CDR2 as SVGAGI. There are 13 residues in the CDR3.

The J gene is TRBJ2-7, the V gene TRBV28; D is undetermined. Trimming took off 2 bases at V and 4 bases at J, with 15 bases between the two ends. The CDR3 spans 15 residues. Looked up from germline, CDR1 is MDHEN and CDR2 is SYDVKM. The CDR3 spells CASSLASGLTYEQYF. DNA for the CDR3: TGTGCCAGCAGTTTAGCGTCAGGCTTGACGTACGAGCAGTACTTC.

This clone was counted between two and nine times. The chain has TRBV28 and TRBJ1-2, with D hard to call. The germline V gene has CDR1 MDHEN and CDR2 SYDVKM. This CDR3 has 16 amino acids. The ends were cut back, 8 bases at V and 0 bases at J, with 19 bases in the middle. CDR3 loop: CASYESPSPPNYGYTF. CDR3 nucleotide sequence: TGTGCCAGCTACGAGAGTCCCTCCCCCCCTAACTATGGCTACACCTTC.

In its sample, this clone was seen a few times. The rearrangement links TRBV11-2 to TRBJ2-7; 9 positions match TRBD2. This CDR3 spans 13 amino acids. The germline gives CDR1 SGHAT, CDR2 FQNNGV. After removal of 5 bases from V and 7 bases from J, the junction contained 6 bases not matched to a gene. The CDR3 region is CASSQREEREQYF. In DNA, the CDR3 is TGTGCCAGCAGCCAGCGGGAGGAGAGGGAGCAGTACTTC.

This rearrangement joins TRBV28 to TRBJ1-5; D might be TRBD1 (5 bases). This CDR3 contains 13 residues. Per the germline V gene, CDR1 is MDHEN and CDR2 is SYDVKM. Trimming removed 2 bases from V and 11 bases from J, with 13 bases in between. The CDR3 bases are TGTGCCAGCAGTTTACCCTCACGGGGGTCCCAGCATTTT. It specifies CASSLPSRGSQHF.

The rearrangement joins TRBV27 to TRBJ2-2; 7 bases map to TRBD2. This CDR3 contains 18 residues. V shed 5 bases, J shed 4 bases, and the junction held 16 bases outside the gene matches. Germline CDR1 reads MNHEY; CDR2 reads SMNVEV (reference sequence). The DNA for the CDR3 is TGTGCCAGCAGTCTCTCCGATTTTCGGCTAGCGGCCACCGGGGAGCTGTTTTTT. Protein product: CASSLSDFRLAATGELFF.

This chain links TRBV6-6 with TRBJ1-2, with D possibly TRBD1 on 6 matching bases. The V gene's germline CDR1 is MNHNY and CDR2 SVGAGI (reference sequence). V was cut by 3 bases and J by 3 bases, with 11 bases left in between. There are 14 residues in the CDR3. The CDR3 protein is CASSYNRVDYGYTF. The CDR3 nucleotides are TGTGCCAGCAGTTATAACAGGGTTGACTATGGCTACACCTTC.

This clone was seen only once. V gene TRBV11-2 combines with J gene TRBJ2-1, with 9 nucleotides matching TRBD2. V shed 5 bases and J 9 bases; nucleotides not matched to a gene: 11. CDR3 length equals 15 residues. Germline CDR1 is SGHAT and CDR2 is FQNNGV. The CDR3 protein is CASSPWGGRAGEQFF. The CDR3 DNA reads TGTGCCAGCAGCCCCTGGGGCGGGAGGGCCGGTGAGCAGTTCTTC.

The chain has TRBV6-5 and TRBJ1-2, with D uncertain. V dropped 0 bases and J dropped 12 bases, with 14 bases sitting between them. From germline, CDR1 is MNHEY and CDR2 SVGAGI. This CDR3 spans 13 amino acids. Here the CDR3 reads CASSYSAGYVDTF. The CDR3 DNA is TGTGCCAGCAGTTACTCAGCAGGTTATGTCGACACCTTC.

This clone was seen a single time. V is TRBV19 and J is TRBJ2-1; TRBD2 matches at 11 bases. Germline V lookup: CDR1 LNHDA, CDR2 SQIVND (reference sequence). The CDR3 totals 16 residues. Trimming removed 8 bases from V and 4 bases from J; junction bases left unmatched: 10. CDR3 region: CASGGLAGGPYNEQFF. The DNA for the CDR3 is TGTGCCAGTGGCGGTCTAGCGGGAGGCCCATACAATGAGCAGTTCTTC.

V and J are TRBV5-1 and TRBJ2-2, with D possibly TRBD2 on 6 matching bases. V gave up 1 base and J gave up 5 bases, with 12 bases separating them. This CDR3 has 15 amino acids. CDR1 and CDR2 from the germline V gene are SGHRS and YFSETQ. CDR3 sequence (DNA): TGCGCCAGCAGCTTGTTCCTCGGGGGAACCGGGGAGCTGTTTTTT. This sequence encodes CASSLFLGGTGELFF.

The chain has TRBV6-5 and TRBJ1-6, with no clear D. The CDR3 totals 13 residues. Trimming removed 5 bases from V and 9 bases from J, with 11 bases in between. Germline CDR1 reads MNHEY; CDR2 reads SVGAGI. The CDR3 DNA reads as TGTGCCAGCAGTAAACGACAAAGTTCACCCCTCCACTTT. It specifies CASSKRQSSPLHF.

V usage is TRBV2 and J usage is TRBJ2-1; 9 bases line up with TRBD2. This CDR3 contains 16 residues. CDR1 and CDR2 from the germline V gene are SNHLY and FYNNEI. Germline trimming cut 5 bases from V and 1 base from J; bases unmatched to any gene: 6. CDR3 sequence reads: CASSPRTSASYNEQFF. The DNA of the CDR3 is TGTGCCAGCAGTCCGCGGACTAGCGCATCCTACAATGAGCAGTTCTTC.